Shown below are 10 T cell receptor beta chains from a single sample sequenced in a study of cytomegalovirus exposure and HLA in healthy donors (TCRdb year 2017). Receptor libraries were prepared by the immunoSEQ multiplex PCR assay. For the multiplex PCR, a mixture combining 60 forward primers for TCR Vbeta segments and 13 reverse primers for TCR Jbeta segments was used. TCRdb holds this immuneACCESS table with in-frame rearrangements only. Some clones are missing; in checked studies, unresolved V genes explain under half, and the rest has no known cause. Present in this sample are 100,000 to 150,000 clones, about 81% of which were seen just once. Approximately 1.1% of the sample rests with the top ten. Source material: PBMCs. The receptors derive from a woman in her 30s in good health and CMV-seronegative.

The rearrangement uses TRBV5-6 and TRBJ2-3; possible D gene TRBD1, 6 bases. Germline CDR1 is SGHDT and CDR2 is YYEEEE. CDR3 length: 15 amino acids. V lost 0 bases to trimming and J lost 4 bases, with 12 bases between them. Here the CDR3 reads CASSLVGARADTQYF. The CDR3 DNA reads as TGTGCCAGCAGCTTGGTGGGGGCCCGGGCAGATACGCAGTATTTT.

The chain uses TRBV7-2 and TRBJ1-1; D gene unclear. V was pared by 2 bases and J by 1 base, with 14 bases between. The CDR3 is made up of 16 amino acids. Germline CDR1 and CDR2: SGHTA and FQGNSA. Written as DNA, the CDR3 is TGTGCCAGCAGCTTACAATCGGGAGCTCGGAACACTGAAGCTTTCTTT. This translates into CASSLQSGARNTEAFF.

The chain combines TRBV4-2 with TRBJ2-5, with a tentative D call TRBD1 (5 bases). The last part of the DNA fits TRBJ2-7 better; the J call may be wrong. Germline CDR1 reads LGHNA; CDR2 reads YNFKEQ. CDR3 length: 16 amino acids. CDR3 in amino acids: CASSQDPSGIKDEQYF. The CDR3, as DNA: TGTGCCAGCAGCCAAGATCCCTCAGGGATTAAGGACGAGCAGTACTTC.

The chain recombines TRBV5-1 with TRBJ1-1; 7 nucleotides line up with TRBD1. Looked up from germline, CDR1 is SGHRS and CDR2 is YFSETQ. CDR3 length equals 16 residues. The ends lost 0 bases at V and 6 bases at J; junction bases unmatched: 11. CDR3 DNA: TGCGCCAGCAGCTTGGTGACGGGAGTGAGGGGGCCTGAAGCTTTCTTT. It codes for CASSLVTGVRGPEAFF.

This clone has more than one count but fewer than ten. The chain recombines TRBV14 with TRBJ1-1, with no clear D. Germline V CDR1 and CDR2: SGHDN, FVKESK. Between the trimmed V and J ends, which lost 0 bases and 0 bases, there was a span of 11 bases. The CDR3 has 16 amino acids. Here the CDR3 DNA reads TGTGCCAGCAGCCAAGATCTCAGTGTAATGAACACTGAAGCTTTCTTT. Encoded protein: CASSQDLSVMNTEAFF.

The chain combines TRBV9 with TRBJ2-7, with 9 bases that match TRBD2. The length of the CDR3 is 15 residues. J gave up 0 bases and V 0 bases, and 1 base lay outside the gene matches. Germline assignment: CDR1 SGDLS and CDR2 YYNGEE. The CDR3 sequence: CASSVGTSDSYEQYF. Here the CDR3 DNA reads TGTGCCAGCAGCGTAGGGACTAGCGACTCCTACGAGCAGTACTTC.

V gene TRBV7-2 combines with J gene TRBJ1-1; TRBD1 is a possible D gene (5 bases). The V gene lost 5 bases and the J gene lost 7 bases, with 17 bases spanning the gap. The CDR3 is 14 amino acids. In germline, CDR1 is SGHTA, CDR2 FQGNSA. CDR3 sequence (DNA): TGTGCCAGCAGCCCGGATTGGGGCGGCTTTGAAGCTTTCTTT. Translation: CASSPDWGGFEAFF.

This clone was seen only a few times. The chain couples TRBV5-6 to TRBJ2-5; 9 bases fit TRBD1. Germline loops: CDR1 SGHDT, CDR2 YYEEEE. The CDR3 has 15 residues. The V gene end was trimmed by 4 bases and the J gene end by 5 bases; junction bases not matched to a gene: 9. The CDR3 bases are TGTGCCAGCAGCCTCTGGACAGGGGCAGGCGAGACCCAGTACTTC. It specifies CASSLWTGAGETQYF. The full variable domain, with the rest looked up from reference TRBV5-6 and TRBJ2-5, is DAGVTQSPTHLIKTRGQQVTLRCSPKSGHDTVSWYQQALGQGPQFIFQYYEEEERQRGNFPDRFSGHQFPNYSSELNVNALLLGDSALYLCASSLWTGAGETQYFGPGTRLLVL.

The table lists this clone with a few counts. The chain couples TRBV4-2 to TRBJ2-3; 8 bases line up with TRBD2. V was clipped by 0 bases and J by 1 base; unmatched bases: 9. Germline CDR1 reads LGHNA; CDR2 reads YNFKEQ. The CDR3 has 18 amino acids. The CDR3 loop reads CASSQDLFSGTRTDTQYF. CDR3 bases: TGTGCCAGCAGCCAAGATCTGTTTAGCGGGACCCGCACAGATACGCAGTATTTT.

The genes are TRBV28 and TRBJ1-5; the D gene is possibly TRBD1 (5 bases). V shed 9 bases and J shed 3 bases, with 18 bases lying between them. The CDR3 is made up of 15 amino acids. Germline lookup yields CDR1 MDHEN and CDR2 SYDVKM. Here the CDR3 DNA reads TGTGCCAGTAAAGCTGCAGGGTCTTACAATCAGCCCCAGCATTTT. Encoded protein: CASKAAGSYNQPQHF.